Presented here are 31 T cell receptor beta chains from one specimen sequenced in a study of blood T cell repertoires in COVID-19. Repertoires were generated with immunoSEQ multiplex PCR, while TCRdb's copy carries only in-frame clones and drops some. Found here are about 250,000 clones, roughly 80% of them singletons; the top ten hold 4% to 5.5%. The material sequenced was peripheral blood. The receptors were gathered from a man between 50 and 59 years old with active or convalescent COVID-19.

V and J are TRBV9 and TRBJ1-6; D possibly corresponds to TRBD1 (5 bases). V lost 7 bases, J lost 7 bases, and 21 bases lay in between. CDR1 SGDLS and CDR2 YYNGEE come from the germline V gene. The CDR3 extends over 16 amino acids. CDR3 in amino acids: CASSSGGIGTNSPLHF. DNA of the CDR3: TGTGCCAGCTCATCGGGGGGGATTGGGACGAATTCACCCCTCCACTTT.

The chain couples TRBV10-2 to TRBJ2-7, with D possibly TRBD1 on 5 matching bases. The germline gives CDR1 WSHSY, CDR2 SAAADI. The CDR3 consists of 13 residues. V was trimmed by 9 bases and J by 3 bases, leaving 15 bases between them. Here the CDR3 reads CASRQPQVYEQYF. The CDR3 DNA reads as TGCGCCAGTCGTCAACCACAGGTCTACGAGCAGTACTTC.

This clone has more than one count but fewer than ten. The chain recombines TRBV13 with TRBJ2-7, with 8 nucleotides matching TRBD2. Germline V gene sequence: CDR1 PRHDT, CDR2 FYEKMQ (reference sequence). This CDR3 region has 13 residues. Losses at the gene ends were 2 bases for V and 6 bases for J; bases not matched to a gene: 3. CDR3 nucleotide sequence: TGTGCCAGCAGCTTACGGGGGGGCAGCGAGCAGTACTTC. It yields the protein CASSLRGGSEQYF.

The V call is TRBV5-1, the J call TRBJ2-1; D might be TRBD2 (7 bases). V was cut by 3 bases and J by 2 bases, with 15 bases left in between. The CDR3 covers 16 residues. Germline assignment: CDR1 SGHRS and CDR2 YFSETQ. CDR3: CASSWGAGRAYNEQFF. CDR3 nucleotide sequence: TGCGCCAGCAGCTGGGGGGCGGGGAGGGCCTACAATGAGCAGTTCTTC.

This chain links TRBV30 with TRBJ1-2; 7 nucleotides agree with TRBD1. Germline CDR1 GTSNPN, CDR2 SVGIG (reference sequence). The CDR3 is made up of 14 amino acids. V lost 1 base, J lost 1 base, and 3 bases stayed unmatched. The CDR3 sequence is CAWSGQGVNYGYTF. The CDR3 nucleotides read TGTGCCTGGAGTGGACAGGGAGTTAACTATGGCTACACCTTC.

The chain is built from TRBV7-2 and TRBJ2-5; weak D call: TRBD1 (6 bases). The length of the CDR3 is 17 residues. Trimming removed 1 base at V and 7 bases at J, with 22 bases between. Germline V gene data show CDR1 as SGHTA and CDR2 as FQGNSA. The CDR3 spells CASSLEPPGHGLGTQYF. CDR3 nucleotide sequence: TGTGCCAGCAGCTTAGAACCCCCGGGACACGGCTTAGGGACCCAGTACTTC.

This sequence joins TRBV19 and TRBJ1-4; TRBD1 matches at 9 bases. The CDR3 totals 15 residues. Unmatched junction bases numbered 5, after V lost 6 bases and J lost 3 bases. CDR1 LNHDA and CDR2 SQIVND come from the germline V gene (reference sequence). CDR3 in amino acids: CASSPGTGPNEKLFF. CDR3 DNA: TGTGCCAGTAGCCCCGGGACAGGGCCTAATGAAAAACTGTTTTTT.

CDR3 amino acids: CASSLLTSGGWVEQFF. The CDR3 DNA sequence: TGTGCCAGCAGCTTATTAACTAGCGGGGGGTGGGTTGAGCAGTTCTTC. V and J are TRBV7-7 and TRBJ2-1; 12 nucleotides align to TRBD2. Germline V gives CDR1 SSHAT, CDR2 FNYEAQ (reference sequence). The CDR3 has 16 amino acids. Trimming at V came to 2 bases and at J to 9 bases, leaving 8 bases not matched to a gene.

V and J are TRBV6-1 and TRBJ2-5, with 7 bases identical to TRBD1. The CDR3 runs to 15 residues. V trimming: 1 base; J trimming: 7 bases; junction bases outside the gene matches: 9. Looked up from germline, CDR1 is MNHNS and CDR2 is SASEGT. The CDR3 here is CASSEVAGGRGTQYF. CDR3 nucleotide sequence: TGTGCCAGCAGTGAAGTAGCAGGGGGTCGGGGGACCCAGTACTTC.

The chain couples TRBV7-6 to TRBJ2-7; 10 bases fit TRBD1. The germline gives CDR1 SGHVS, CDR2 FNYEAQ. The CDR3 consists of 15 residues. The junction had 4 bases not matched to a gene; V was cut back by 0 bases and J by 5 bases. As DNA, the CDR3 is TGTGCCAGCAGCTTAGCGCGGGACAGGGGAAACGAGCAGTACTTC. Translated, it gives CASSLARDRGNEQYF.

This clone was observed a single time. The chain links TRBV5-1 to TRBJ1-1, with D unresolved. The length of the CDR3 is 13 residues. The V end lost 1 base, the J end lost 1 base, and 5 bases lay between the germline ends. In germline, CDR1 is SGHRS, CDR2 YFSETQ. Here the CDR3 reads CASSLTANTEAFF. The CDR3 DNA reads as TGCGCCAGCAGCTTGACAGCGAACACTGAAGCTTTCTTT.

CDR3 coding DNA: TGCGCCAGCAGCTTGGCGCTAGCGGGGAATGAGCAGTTCTTC. Translated, it gives CASSLALAGNEQFF. The V and J genes are TRBV5-1 and TRBJ2-1; 9 bases map to TRBD2. CDR1 and CDR2 (germline): SGHRS, YFSETQ. The CDR3 loop spans 14 amino acids. The J segment lost 7 bases and the V segment lost 0 bases, leaving 2 bases of the junction unmatched.

V and J are TRBV29-1 and TRBJ2-3, with a tentative D call TRBD1 (5 bases). V was pared by 3 bases and J by 6 bases, with 13 bases between. The CDR3 spans 13 residues. From germline, CDR1 is SQVTM and CDR2 ANQGSEA. Written as DNA, the CDR3 is TGCAGCGTTGACCTGGGGTCAGGGGATACGCAGTATTTT. Its protein is CSVDLGSGDTQYF.

The chain combines TRBV3-1 (or the pseudogene TRBV3-2) with TRBJ2-7; 8 nucleotides line up with TRBD1. V lost 4 bases and J lost 2; bases outside the gene matches: 7. Germline values: CDR1 LGHDT, CDR2 YNNKEL (reference sequence). This CDR3 spans 15 amino acids. The CDR3 DNA sequence: TGTGCCAGCAGCCCAGGACAGGGTACAACCTACGAGCAGTACTTC. Translation gives CASSPGQGTTYEQYF.

The CDR3 reads CSASSGTSTDTQYF. Here the CDR3 DNA reads TGCAGTGCAAGTAGCGGTACTAGCACAGATACGCAGTATTTT. This sequence joins TRBV20-1 and TRBJ2-3; perhaps TRBD2 as D (6 bases). Germline V gives CDR1 DFQATT, CDR2 SNEGSKA (reference sequence). The V end lost 6 bases, the J end lost 0 bases, and 13 bases lay between the germline ends. This CDR3 has 14 amino acids.

This clone was seen only a few times. The chain couples TRBV5-1 to TRBJ2-5; D perhaps matches TRBD1 (5 bases). The CDR3 has 13 amino acids. V lost 4 bases, J lost 5 bases, and 12 bases lay in between. Germline-derived CDR1 and CDR2 are SGHRS and YFSETQ. The CDR3 coding sequence is TGCGCCAGCAGCAAGGGGTCCGGGGAGACCCAGTACTTC. It translates to CASSKGSGETQYF.

DNA for the CDR3: TGTGCCAGTAGTATCAAGGGGCGTGCTTTCTTT. Its translation is CASSIKGRAFF. The chain employs TRBV19 and TRBJ1-1, with D maybe TRBD1 (5 bases). Germline assignment: CDR1 LNHDA and CDR2 SQIVND (reference sequence). Trimming left V 3 bases short and J 11 bases short, with 10 bases between. CDR3 size: 11 residues.

This clone turned up a few times. The chain is built from TRBV28 and TRBJ1-1; 8 bases are shared with TRBD1. With V trimmed by 6 bases and J by 0 bases, 6 bases remained unmatched. This CDR3 has 15 amino acids. Germline assignment: CDR1 MDHEN and CDR2 SYDVKM. CDR3 region: CASRRTGFMNTEAFF. CDR3 nucleotide sequence: TGTGCCAGCAGACGGACAGGGTTCATGAACACTGAAGCTTTCTTT.

This clone was counted between two and nine times. The rearrangement uses TRBV12-3 or TRBV12-4 and TRBJ1-1, with 7 bases aligning to TRBD1. The CDR3 loop spans 12 amino acids. After removal of 5 bases from V and 5 bases from J, the junction contained 2 bases not matched to a gene. This chain's CDR3 is CASSIRGTEAFF. CDR3 nucleotides: TGTGCCAGCAGTATCAGGGGGACTGAAGCTTTCTTT.

This clone has a handful of counts. CDR3: CASSLSGDQPQHF. CDR3 in DNA: TGTGCCAGCAGCTTAAGCGGTGATCAGCCCCAGCATTTT. The rearrangement links TRBV7-9 to TRBJ1-5; D is uncertain. CDR3 length equals 13 residues. CDR1 is SEHNR, CDR2 FQNEAQ, per germline (reference sequence). The V gene lost 2 bases and the J gene lost 5 bases, with 7 bases spanning the gap.

V and J are TRBV3-1 (or the pseudogene TRBV3-2) and TRBJ2-2, with 15 bases matching TRBD2. Per the germline V gene, CDR1 is LGHDT and CDR2 is YNNKEL (reference sequence). This CDR3 has 17 amino acids. With V trimmed by 4 bases and J by 5 bases, 5 bases remained unmatched. CDR3 nucleotides: TGTGCCAGCAGCCGGACTAGCGGGGGGGCCAGTACCGGGGAGCTGTTTTTT. Amino acid sequence: CASSRTSGGASTGELFF.

V usage is TRBV30 and J usage is TRBJ2-1, with D hard to call. The CDR3 consists of 15 residues. Germline lookup yields CDR1 GTSNPN and CDR2 SVGIG (reference sequence). Trimming left V 4 bases short and J 0 bases short, with 13 bases between. The CDR3 sequence is CAWTPRPSSYNEQFF. The CDR3 region has the DNA TGTGCCTGGACCCCGAGGCCTAGCTCCTACAATGAGCAGTTCTTC. Supplemented by reference TRBV30 and TRBJ2-1, the full variable domain reads SQTIHQWPATLVQPVGSPLSLECTVEGTSNPNLYWYRQAAGRGLQLLFYSVGIGQISSEVPQNLSASRPQDRQFILSSKKLLLSDSGFYLCAWTPRPSSYNEQFFGPGTRLTVL.

This sequence joins TRBV5-6 and TRBJ2-2; D possibly corresponds to TRBD2 (7 bases). This CDR3 region has 16 residues. CDR1 and CDR2 (germline): SGHDT, YYEEEE. Trimming removed 7 bases from V and 0 bases from J, with 16 bases in between. The CDR3 loop reads CASEAAGAPNTGELFF. DNA of the CDR3: TGTGCCAGCGAGGCGGCGGGGGCACCGAACACCGGGGAGCTGTTTTTT.

The chain has TRBV1 and TRBJ1-2. TRBV1 is termed a pseudogene. The CDR3 consists of 15 residues. Written as DNA, the CDR3 is TGCACCAGCAGCCAACAACCGAGGGTGGACTATGGCTACACCTTC. It codes for CTSSQQPRVDYGYTF.

This sequence joins TRBV5-8 and TRBJ2-2; 10 bases fit TRBD1. Germline V lookup: CDR1 SGHTS, CDR2 YDEGEE. V shed 4 bases and J 7 bases; nucleotides not matched to a gene: 10. The CDR3 has 16 residues. This CDR3 reads CASSAGQGSMIGELFF. DNA of the CDR3: TGTGCCAGCAGCGCGGGACAGGGGAGTATGATCGGGGAGCTGTTTTTT.

CDR3 residues: CASGPVSGGTTDTQYF. DNA for the CDR3: TGCGCCAGCGGCCCAGTCAGCGGGGGGACCACAGATACGCAGTATTTT. J is TRBJ2-3 and V is TRBV5-1, with TRBD2 matching 9 bases. The germline CDR1 and CDR2 sequences are SGHRS and YFSETQ. Trimming cost V 7 bases and J 2 bases; bases outside gene matches: 11. There are 16 residues in the CDR3.

This clone was picked up one time. The chain recombines TRBV6-5 with TRBJ2-5; a possible D gene is TRBD1 (6 bases). The CDR3 runs to 15 residues. Germline values: CDR1 MNHEY, CDR2 SVGAGI. V gave up 5 bases and J gave up 5 bases, with 18 bases separating them. CDR3 DNA sequence: TGTGCCAGCAGTCCTTCCCTGGCTCAGGGGGAGACCCAGTACTTC. Amino acid sequence: CASSPSLAQGETQYF.

The chain joins TRBV5-1 to TRBJ1-2; unclear D gene. Looked up from germline, CDR1 is SGHRS and CDR2 is YFSETQ. The CDR3 has 13 residues. V was pared by 0 bases and J by 8 bases, with 11 bases between. The CDR3 sequence is CASSLGQADGYTF. DNA of the CDR3: TGCGCCAGCAGCTTGGGGCAGGCTGACGGCTACACCTTC.

As regards this clone: Other DNA sequences of this sample code for an identical CDR3. The chain employs TRBV27 and TRBJ1-6; D might be TRBD1 (6 bases). This CDR3 comprises 13 residues. The germline V gene has CDR1 MNHEY and CDR2 SMNVEV (reference sequence). V lost 6 bases and J 7 bases, leaving 10 bases between the germline ends. The CDR3 loop is CASSFRGNSPLHF. The CDR3 nucleotides are TGTGCCAGCAGCTTCAGGGGAAATTCACCCCTCCACTTT.

This clone was seen just once. This chain's CDR3 is CASGEDRPWGYYGYTF. The CDR3 nucleotides are TGTGCCAGCGGGGAGGACAGGCCCTGGGGCTACTATGGCTACACCTTC. The rearrangement uses TRBV21-1 and TRBJ1-2; the DNA was not compared with TRBD1, the D call given in the table. TRBV21-1 is a pseudogene segment. There are 16 residues in the CDR3.

The V gene is TRBV29-1, the J gene TRBJ1-4; TRBD1 might be the D (6 bases). CDR3 length: 12 residues. Trimming left V 5 bases short and J 5 bases short, with 9 bases between. Germline CDR1 reads SQVTM; CDR2 reads ANQGSEA. The CDR3 bases are TGCAGCGTTACCAGGGGAAATGAAAAACTGTTTTTT. Its protein product is CSVTRGNEKLFF.